Below, 14 T cell receptor beta chains from the same sample are listed, as sequenced in a study of blood T cell repertoires in COVID-19. Profiling relied on immunoSEQ multiplex PCR, and the TCRdb table lists in-frame clones only, not all of them. The sample holds roughly 150,000 clones, roughly 85% seen once. Sequenced material: peripheral blood. Receptor source: a woman older than 75 with active or convalescent COVID-19.

The rearrangement uses TRBV19 and TRBJ1-5; D uncertain. The CDR3 is 14 amino acids. V was pared by 7 bases and J by 11 bases, with 21 bases between. CDR1 and CDR2 from the germline V gene are LNHDA and SQIVND (reference sequence). The CDR3 reads CASTRLGGAGAQHF. The CDR3 nucleotides read TGTGCCAGTACCCGTCTCGGAGGCGCGGGAGCCCAGCATTTT.

The J gene is TRBJ2-2, the V gene TRBV3-1 (or the pseudogene TRBV3-2); tentatively, D is TRBD1 (6 bases). Per germline, CDR1 LGHDT and CDR2 YNNKEL (reference sequence). This CDR3 comprises 14 residues. V lost 8 bases and J lost 2, with 12 bases in between. The CDR3 coding sequence is TGTGCCAGCGGGGGCAGACTTAACACCGGGGAGCTGTTTTTT. Translation: CASGGRLNTGELFF.

On this clone itself: This sample includes further DNA sequences coding for the same CDR3. The chain couples TRBV6-5 to TRBJ2-7; the match to TRBD2 covers 7 bases. This CDR3 region has 15 residues. Germline values: CDR1 MNHEY, CDR2 SVGAGI. V shed 0 bases and J 4 bases; nucleotides not matched to a gene: 6. In DNA form, the CDR3 reads TGTGCCAGCAGTTACTCAGGCGGGAGTTCTTACGAGCAGTACTTC. Translation gives CASSYSGGSSYEQYF.

This chain's CDR3 is CASSSRLDGYTF. The DNA of the CDR3 is TGTGCCAGCAGTTCGCGACTGGATGGCTACACCTTC. The V call is TRBV6-5, the J call TRBJ1-2, with D uncertain. Trimming removed 4 bases from V and 6 bases from J, with 9 bases in between. CDR3 length: 12 residues. Looked up from germline, CDR1 is MNHEY and CDR2 is SVGAGI.

The V and J genes are TRBV10-1 and TRBJ2-3; TRBD1 agrees at 7 bases. Germline assignment: CDR1 WNHNN and CDR2 SYGVQD (reference sequence). CDR3 length equals 13 residues. V trimming: 8 bases; J trimming: 1 base; junction bases outside the gene matches: 3. Here the CDR3 DNA reads TGCGCCAGCTCAGGGGGAGGCACAGATACGCAGTATTTT. Translation: CASSGGGTDTQYF.

The V call is TRBV19, the J call TRBJ2-2; no reliable D call. This CDR3 has 14 residues. Trimming pared 2 bases from V and 4 bases from J, leaving 8 bases between. Germline CDR1 reads LNHDA; CDR2 reads SQIVND (reference sequence). CDR3 bases: TGTGCCAGTAGTATAAAAGCTATCACCGGGGAGCTGTTTTTT. This translates into CASSIKAITGELFF.

Concerning this clone itself: Without the conserved terminal phenylalanine or tryptophan, this CDR3 likely stems from a read error. The DNA is left out, because the CDR3 cannot be placed on it with certainty; the CDR3 is given as TCRdb lists it. Here the CDR3 reads CATSRDQGR. The J gene is TRBJ1-1, the V gene TRBV15; the table names TRBD1, a call not compared with the DNA. The CDR3 has 9 amino acids, counting both end residues. Germline CDR1 reads LNHNV; CDR2 reads YYDKDF (reference sequence).

This clone was found once. The genes are TRBV7-9 and TRBJ1-2, with D tentatively TRBD1 (6 bases). The CDR3 contains 13 residues. Per germline, CDR1 SEHNR and CDR2 FQNEAQ (reference sequence). Trimming cost V 2 bases and J 8 bases, with 12 bases left between them. The CDR3 loop reads CASSLLSGEGYTF. The CDR3 DNA follows: TGTGCCAGCAGCTTATTATCAGGGGAAGGCTACACCTTC.

The chain is built from TRBV5-4 and TRBJ2-7; D not certain. Trimming cost V 3 bases and J 0 bases, with 13 bases left between them. Germline values: CDR1 SGHNT, CDR2 YYREEE (reference sequence). The CDR3 length is 15 residues. CDR3 loop: CASSSQPVPSYEQYF. Written as DNA, the CDR3 is TGTGCCAGCAGCTCCCAACCGGTACCCTCCTACGAGCAGTACTTC.

The chain joins TRBV19 to TRBJ2-1; TRBD2 matches 9 bases. Germline V gene sequence: CDR1 LNHDA, CDR2 SQIVND (reference sequence). V shed 5 bases, J shed 0 bases, and the junction held 2 bases outside the gene matches. The CDR3 is 15 amino acids. CDR3 in amino acids: CASSSTSGSYNEQFF. CDR3 sequence (DNA): TGTGCCAGTAGTTCGACTAGCGGCTCCTACAATGAGCAGTTCTTC. The whole variable domain, filled in from reference TRBV19 and TRBJ2-1, reads DGGITQSPKYLFRKEGQNVTLSCEQNLNHDAMYWYRQDPGQGLRLIYYSQIVNDFQKGDIAEGYSVSREKKESFPLTVTSAQKNPTAFYLCASSSTSGSYNEQFFGPGTRLTVL.

This chain joins TRBV5-1 and TRBJ1-1, with D possibly TRBD1 on 5 matching bases. The ends were cut back, 4 bases at V and 2 bases at J, with 21 bases in the middle. CDR1 is SGHRS, CDR2 YFSETQ, per germline. This CDR3 is built from 17 residues. CDR3 residues: CASSAGGGSELNTEAFF. DNA of the CDR3: TGCGCCAGCAGCGCCGGTGGGGGGTCGGAACTTAACACTGAAGCTTTCTTT.

This chain uses TRBV9 with TRBJ2-3; D might be TRBD1 (5 bases). Germline V gives CDR1 SGDLS, CDR2 YYNGEE. V dropped 0 bases and J dropped 3 bases, with 11 bases sitting between them. This CDR3 comprises 15 residues. This CDR3 reads CASSVGDSLTDTQYF. The DNA for the CDR3 is TGTGCCAGCAGCGTAGGTGACAGCTTAACAGATACGCAGTATTTT.

V gene TRBV5-1 combines with J gene TRBJ1-3; D not certain. The V end was cut by 4 bases, the J end by 0 bases, with 14 bases between. Germline V CDR1 and CDR2: SGHRS, YFSETQ. The CDR3 has 16 residues. DNA of the CDR3: TGCGCCAGCAGCACCGGAGAGTGGAGCTCTGGAAACACCATATATTTT. Its translation is CASSTGEWSSGNTIYF.

The sample holds one count of this clone. The CDR3 spells CASSSPSGSYNSPLHF. CDR3 bases: TGTGCCAGCAGCTCACCTTCCGGGTCCTATAATTCACCCCTCCACTTT. The chain links TRBV6-2 or TRBV6-3 to TRBJ1-6; unclear D gene. V shed 6 bases and J shed 1 base, with 13 bases lying between them. Per germline, CDR1 MNHEY and CDR2 SVGEGT. The length of the CDR3 is 16 residues.